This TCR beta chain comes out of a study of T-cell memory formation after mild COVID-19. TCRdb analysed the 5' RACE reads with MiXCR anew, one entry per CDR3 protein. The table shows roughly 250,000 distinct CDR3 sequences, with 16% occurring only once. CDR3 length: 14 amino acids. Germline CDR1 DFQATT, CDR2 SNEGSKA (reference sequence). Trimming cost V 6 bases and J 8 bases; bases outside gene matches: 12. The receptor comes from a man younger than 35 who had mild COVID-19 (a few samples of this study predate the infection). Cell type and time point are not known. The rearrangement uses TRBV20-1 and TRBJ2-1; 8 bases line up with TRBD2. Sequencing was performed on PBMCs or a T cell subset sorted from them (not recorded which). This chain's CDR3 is CSANGGGLEHEQFF. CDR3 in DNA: TGCAGTGCGAACGGGGGGGGCCTGGAGCATGAGCAGTTCTTC.